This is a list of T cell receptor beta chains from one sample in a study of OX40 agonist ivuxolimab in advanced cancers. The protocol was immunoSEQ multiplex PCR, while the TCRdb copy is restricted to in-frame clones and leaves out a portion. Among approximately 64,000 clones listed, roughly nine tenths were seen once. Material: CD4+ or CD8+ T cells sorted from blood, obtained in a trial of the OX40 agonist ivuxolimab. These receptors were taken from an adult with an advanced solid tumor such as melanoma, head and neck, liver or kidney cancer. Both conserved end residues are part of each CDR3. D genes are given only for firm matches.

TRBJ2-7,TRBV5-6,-,CASSSTGSETYEQYF
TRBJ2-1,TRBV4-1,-,CASSQERSVKGNEQFF
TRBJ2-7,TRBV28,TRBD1,CASSLNRGREQYF
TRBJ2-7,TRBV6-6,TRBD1,CASSHGGQGGYEQYF
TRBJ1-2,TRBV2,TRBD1,CASNPRDRGFYGYTF
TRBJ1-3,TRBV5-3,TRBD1,CARREPYDRAVGNTIYF
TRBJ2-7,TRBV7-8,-,CASSSHWTESYEQYF
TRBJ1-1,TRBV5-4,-,CASSLADNTEAFF
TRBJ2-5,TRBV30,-,CAWNRRQASETQYF
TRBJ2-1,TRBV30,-,CAWSTHLARRFF
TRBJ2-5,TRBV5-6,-,CASSLGGTRETQYF
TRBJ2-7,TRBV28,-,CASQGGRYEQYF
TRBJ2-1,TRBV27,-,CASRSSGAYNEQFF
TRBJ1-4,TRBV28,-,CASSRLGREKHEKLFF
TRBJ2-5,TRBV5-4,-,CASSPLGEETQYF
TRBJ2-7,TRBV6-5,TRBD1,CASSPDRGPYEQYF
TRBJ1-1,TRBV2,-,CASRKDMNTEAFF
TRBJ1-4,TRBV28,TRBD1,CASSLPGTADVFNEKLFF
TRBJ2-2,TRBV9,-,CASSARPASDTGELFF
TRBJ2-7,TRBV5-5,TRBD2,CASRRSGSSEQYF
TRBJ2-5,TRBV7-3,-,CASSLTADAETQYF
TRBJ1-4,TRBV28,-,CASSPTLTNEKLFF
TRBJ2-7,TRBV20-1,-,CSERSIDEQYF
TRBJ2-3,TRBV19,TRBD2,CASGLAVSTDTQYF
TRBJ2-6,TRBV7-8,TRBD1,CASSPGQGNSGANVLTF
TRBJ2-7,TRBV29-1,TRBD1,CSARTGGSYEQYF
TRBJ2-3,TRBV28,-,CASSFGPGAQGEDTQYF
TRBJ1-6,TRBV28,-,CASNGDPLHF
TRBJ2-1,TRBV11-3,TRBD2,CASSLGSGTPYNEQFF
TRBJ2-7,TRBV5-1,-,CASSESSYEQYF
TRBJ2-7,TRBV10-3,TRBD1,CAIRGQDYEQYF
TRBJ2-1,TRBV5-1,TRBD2,CASSGLAGGEQFF
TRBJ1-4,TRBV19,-,CASSMGRLRNEKLFF
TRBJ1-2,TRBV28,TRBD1,CASSPGGRGGYTF
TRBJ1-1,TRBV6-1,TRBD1,CASRPRQGARTEAFF
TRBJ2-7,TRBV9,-,CASSVAEQGVDFSEQYF
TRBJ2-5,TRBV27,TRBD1,CASTEGTGPFMTQYF
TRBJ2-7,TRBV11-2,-,CASSLKGAYEQYF
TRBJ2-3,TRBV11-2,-,CASSLDSPGRTDTQYF
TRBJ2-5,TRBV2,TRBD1,CASSRDRGREETQYF
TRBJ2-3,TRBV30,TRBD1,CAWSVPSPTGTGDTQYF
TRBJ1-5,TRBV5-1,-,CASSLTGGNQPQHF
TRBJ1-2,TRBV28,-,CASSWALGYGYTF
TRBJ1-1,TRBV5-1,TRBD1,CASRPGGQGNTEAFF
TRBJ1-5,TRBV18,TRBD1,CASSPTGDQPQHF
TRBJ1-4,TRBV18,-,CASSPLDRPTNEKLFF
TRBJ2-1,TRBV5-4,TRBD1,CASRPGQGRYNEQFF
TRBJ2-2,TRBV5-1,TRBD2,CASSMGLQNTGELFF